This is a list of T cell receptor beta chains from one sample in a study of blood T cell repertoires in COVID-19. The assay was immunoSEQ multiplex PCR, and TCRdb's table has in-frame clones only and misses some. The sample includes approximately 110,000 clones, around 88% seen only once; the top ten take 0.88%. The specimen was peripheral blood. These receptors were collected from a woman in her forties or fifties with active or convalescent COVID-19. The CDR3 runs from the conserved cysteine through the conserved F or W. D genes are given only for firm matches. Clone size is stated in some rows and not others, as once, few, many or a class when expanded.

D,length,J,size,V,DNA,CDR3
TRBD1,16,TRBJ2-6,-,TRBV7-2,TGTGCCAGCAGCACCCGGACAGGATCTGGGGCCAACGTCCTGACTTTC,CASSTRTGSGANVLTF
-,13,TRBJ1-2,-,TRBV5-4,TGTGCCAGCAGCTTGGTCGGGAACTATGGCTACACCTTC,CASSLVGNYGYTF
-,14,TRBJ2-5,-,TRBV18,TGTGCCAGCTCCCGGCGGGACGGAGAAGAGACCCAGTACTTC,CASSRRDGEETQYF
TRBD1,17,TRBJ1-2,-,TRBV27,TGTGCCAGCAGTTTATCGTCAGGGGGCGAATGGTTGTCGGGCTACACCTTC,CASSLSSGGEWLSGYTF
TRBD1,15,TRBJ1-3,-,TRBV7-9,TGTGCCAGCAGCTTAAAGGGGGCGCCCGGAAACACCATATATTTT,CASSLKGAPGNTIYF
TRBD2,16,TRBJ2-1,-,TRBV15,TGTGCCACCAGCAGAGTCCGACTAGCGGGAGGAAATGAGCAGTTCTTC,CATSRVRLAGGNEQFF
-,13,TRBJ2-7,-,TRBV12-3/TRBV12-4,TGTGCCAGCAGGGATCGGGATTTCTACGAGCAGTACTTC,CASRDRDFYEQYF
-,15,TRBJ2-7,-,TRBV7-6,TGTGCCAGCAGCTTATCTCAGGATTACTCCTACGAGCAGTACTTC,CASSLSQDYSYEQYF
-,13,TRBJ1-2,-,TRBV7-2,TGTGCCTCAGGAGAGGTCTGGGAGGGTGGCTACACCTTC,CASGEVWEGGYTF
TRBD1,14,TRBJ1-2,-,TRBV27,TGTGCCAGCAGTCCCCTCCAGGGGGCGGGGGGCTACACCTTC,CASSPLQGAGGYTF
TRBD2,17,TRBJ2-7,once,TRBV13,TGTGCCAGCAGCCCAGGGACTAGCGGGCCAAGCTCCTACGAGCAGTACTTC,CASSPGTSGPSSYEQYF
TRBD2,17,TRBJ2-1,-,TRBV7-6,TGTGCCAGCAGCGGGCGAGGGAGCGGGAGAATAAGCAATGAGCAGTTCTTC,CASSGRGSGRISNEQFF
TRBD1,15,TRBJ2-5,-,TRBV5-3,TGTGCCAGAAGCCCAGGGGGCCAGGCCTTGGAGACCCAGTACTTC,CARSPGGQALETQYF
-,13,TRBJ1-2,-,TRBV19,TGTGCCAGTAGTAATAGACAGATGTATGGCTACACCTTC,CASSNRQMYGYTF
-,12,TRBJ1-1,-,TRBV5-1,TGCGCCAGCAGCTTGTCTAACACTGAAGCTTTCTTT,CASSLSNTEAFF
TRBD2,17,TRBJ2-2,-,TRBV19,TGTGCCAGTAGTATTGGGGGACTAGCGGGAAACACCGGGGAGCTGTTTTTT,CASSIGGLAGNTGELFF
-,15,TRBJ2-2,-,TRBV7-3,TGTGCCAGCAGCCCGTATCACTTCGGTACCGGGGAGCTGTTTTTT,CASSPYHFGTGELFF
-,15,TRBJ1-1,once,TRBV6-2/TRBV6-3,TGTGCCAGCAGTTACTCGCGAGGGGGTCGGACTGAAGCTTTCTTT,CASSYSRGGRTEAFF
TRBD1,15,TRBJ1-2,-,TRBV18,TGTGCCAGCTCACCCGAACGACAGGGACTGTATGGCTACACCTTC,CASSPERQGLYGYTF
-,15,TRBJ1-4,-,TRBV7-2,TGTGCCAGCAGCCTAACAGGGCCAACTAATGAAAAACTGTTTTTT,CASSLTGPTNEKLFF
TRBD1,16,TRBJ2-7,-,TRBV11-1,TGTGCCAGCAGCCCCAACCCCGGACAGGGAAAGGGCGAGCAGTACTTC,CASSPNPGQGKGEQYF
TRBD1,15,TRBJ1-4,once,TRBV11-2,TGTGCCAGCAGCCCGAACAGGGGTTTAAATGAAAAACTGTTTTTT,CASSPNRGLNEKLFF
-,11,TRBJ2-7,-,TRBV12-3/TRBV12-4,TGTGCCAGCAGTTCCAGGGCGAAGCAGTACTTC,CASSSRAKQYF
-,15,TRBJ1-2,once,TRBV11-2,TGTGCCAGCAGCTTGTCCCCCGGGACAAACTATGGCTACACCTTC,CASSLSPGTNYGYTF
TRBD1,16,TRBJ2-1,-,TRBV11-3,TGTGCCAGCAGCCTCGGGACAGGGGGGGCCTACAATGAGCAGTTCTTC,CASSLGTGGAYNEQFF
TRBD1,17,TRBJ2-7,-,TRBV4-3,TGCGCCAGCAGCCAAGAGTGGGGGACAGGCACTTCCTACGAGCAGTACTTC,CASSQEWGTGTSYEQYF